A selection of T cell receptor beta chains follows, all from one sample in a study of blood T cell repertoires in COVID-19. Sequenced by immunoSEQ multiplex PCR; TCRdb stores in-frame clones only, minus some. The sample shows thousands of clones, 80% to 90% of them seen only once. What was sequenced was peripheral blood. The receptors derive from a human donor in a cohort sampled during active COVID-19. The donor label of this sample is uncertain. The CDR3 runs from the conserved cysteine through the conserved F or W. A D gene is named only where the DNA matches it firmly. The size of a clone is reported for some rows only, either as once, few or many, or as a class for expanded clones.

TRBV3-1/TRBV3-2	-	-	14	TRBJ1-3	CASSHSGTGNTIYF	TGTGCCAGCAGCCATTCGGGGACTGGAAACACCATATATTTT
TRBV12-5	-	TRBD2	15	TRBJ2-5	CASGRGDLVSETQYF	TGTGCTAGTGGTCGGGGGGACCTCGTCTCAGAGACCCAGTACTTC
TRBV7-3	-	TRBD1	14	TRBJ1-1	CASSSLQGSTEAFF	TGTGCCAGCAGCTCCCTACAGGGGAGCACTGAAGCTTTCTTT
TRBV18	-	-	13	TRBJ1-6	CASSSGGDSPLHF	TGTGCCAGCTCAAGCGGCGGAGATTCACCCCTCCACTTT
TRBV28	-	TRBD2	14	TRBJ2-7	CASRSGRVAPEQYF	TGTGCTAGCAGGAGCGGGAGGGTGGCCCCCGAGCAGTACTTC
TRBV7-8	-	-	14	TRBJ2-4	CASSPRRVFSIQYF	TGTGCCAGCAGCCCCCGACGGGTCTTCTCCATTCAGTACTTC
TRBV27	-	-	15	TRBJ2-2	CASSRGGTNTGELFF	TGTGCCAGCAGCCGAGGCGGGACGAACACCGGGGAGCTGTTTTTT
TRBV9	-	TRBD1	16	TRBJ2-3	CASSVEVQGAADTQYF	TGTGCCAGCAGCGTAGAGGTCCAGGGGGCTGCAGATACGCAGTATTTT
TRBV27	-	TRBD1	18	TRBJ1-6	CASSLFGPGQGKNSPLHF	TGTGCCAGCAGTTTATTCGGACCGGGACAGGGGAAAAATTCACCCCTCCACTTT
TRBV28	-	-	13	TRBJ1-2	CASRGYSGYGYTF	TGTGCCAGCAGAGGATACAGTGGCTATGGCTACACCTTC
TRBV2	-	TRBD1	16	TRBJ2-2	CASRGQAAWNTGELFF	TGTGCCAGCAGGGGACAGGCGGCCTGGAACACCGGGGAGCTGTTTTTT
TRBV5-1	-	-	16	TRBJ1-5	CASSLEGGASNQPQHF	TGCGCCAGCAGCTTGGAGGGAGGGGCCAGCAATCAGCCCCAGCATTTT
TRBV19	-	TRBD2	16	TRBJ2-1	CASSISGLAKYNEQFF	TGTGCCAGTAGTATCTCGGGACTAGCGAAGTACAATGAGCAGTTCTTC
TRBV10-1	once	TRBD2	15	TRBJ2-2	CASSVGTGGTGELFF	TGCGCCAGCAGCGTTGGGACCGGGGGGACCGGGGAGCTGTTTTTT
TRBV5-1	-	-	13	TRBJ1-2	CASSLGTPYGYTF	TGCGCCAGCAGCTTGGGGACTCCTTATGGCTACACCTTC
TRBV29-1	once	-	14	TRBJ2-2	CSVKGGGDTGELFF	TGCAGCGTTAAAGGAGGGGGAGACACCGGGGAGCTGTTTTTT
TRBV29-1	-	TRBD2	12	TRBJ2-7	CSVRGGNYEQYF	TGCAGCGTCCGGGGGGGAAACTACGAGCAGTACTTC
TRBV27	-	-	13	TRBJ1-6	CASSLSRNSPLHF	TGTGCCAGCAGTTTATCTCGTAATTCACCCCTCCACTTT
TRBV12-1	-	-	16	TRBJ1-3	CASSCRFRGPGNTIYF	TGTGCCAGCAGCTGCCGATTCAGGGGGCCTGGAAACACCATATATTTT
TRBV5-6	once	-	14	TRBJ1-1	CASSPGQWSTEAFF	TGTGCCAGCAGCCCAGGACAGTGGAGCACTGAAGCTTTCTTT
TRBV5-1	-	-	13	TRBJ2-2	CASSGGSAGELFF	TGCGCCAGCAGCGGCGGGTCTGCTGGGGAGCTGTTTTTT
TRBV9	-	TRBD2	15	TRBJ2-3	CASSVGTSSTDTQYF	TGTGCCAGCAGCGTCGGGACTAGCAGCACAGATACGCAGTATTTT
TRBV30	-	-	12	TRBJ2-7	CAWSVSGYEQYF	TGTGCCTGGAGTGTATCAGGTTACGAGCAGTACTTC
TRBV5-1	-	TRBD2	16	TRBJ2-5	CASSTDLAGVQETQYF	TGCGCCAGCAGCACCGACCTAGCGGGGGTCCAAGAGACCCAGTACTTC
TRBV4-1	once	TRBD1	13	TRBJ2-7	CASRLTGVHEQYF	TGCGCCAGCCGCCTGACAGGGGTGCACGAGCAGTACTTC
TRBV5-1	-	-	14	TRBJ2-3	CASSLVTPGDTQYF	TGCGCCAGCAGCTTGGTTACCCCGGGGGATACGCAGTATTTT
TRBV5-1	-	TRBD2	14	TRBJ2-1	CASSLAGYRNEQFF	TGCGCCAGCAGCCTAGCGGGGTATCGGAATGAGCAGTTCTTC